The 14 T cell receptor beta chains listed next were all sequenced from one sample in a study of blood T cell repertoires in COVID-19. Assay: immunoSEQ multiplex PCR; the TCRdb copy retains only in-frame clones and omits some. Found here are a few hundred thousand clones, 75% to 90% of them singletons; the top ten hold about 5%. What was sequenced was PBMCs or T cells enriched from blood (not recorded which). The receptors here all came from a man aged 25-45 years who had recovered from COVID-19.

This clone was seen just once. This chain connects TRBV5-1 to TRBJ1-3; perhaps TRBD1 as D (5 bases). The length of the CDR3 is 15 residues. The V end lost 4 bases, the J end lost 2 bases, and 13 bases lay between the germline ends. Germline V CDR1 and CDR2: SGHRS, YFSETQ. The CDR3 spells CASSTDGGAGNTIYF. The CDR3 nucleotides are TGCGCCAGCAGCACCGATGGGGGGGCTGGAAACACCATATATTTT.

The chain employs TRBV5-1 and TRBJ2-2; D is ambiguous. Trimming stripped 4 bases from V and 0 bases from J, with 19 bases between. Germline V lookup: CDR1 SGHRS, CDR2 YFSETQ. The CDR3 length is 18 residues. The CDR3 coding sequence is TGCGCCAGCAGCATGCCTCGGAGCGCTCTCTCGAACACCGGGGAGCTGTTTTTT. Translating it yields CASSMPRSALSNTGELFF.

The genes are TRBV25-1 and TRBJ1-6; D possibly corresponds to TRBD1 (5 bases). This CDR3 comprises 15 residues. V was shortened by 2 bases and J by 2 bases, with 7 bases between the two germline ends. The germline CDR1 and CDR2 sequences are MGHDK and SYGVNS. The CDR3 DNA reads as TGTGCCAGCAGTGAACAGGGTACCTATAATTCACCCCTCCACTTT. This encodes CASSEQGTYNSPLHF. Full variable domain (rest looked up from reference TRBV25-1 and TRBJ1-6): EADIYQTPRYLVIGTGKKITLECSQTMGHDKMYWYQQDPGMELHLIHYSYGVNSTEKGDLSSESTVSRIRTEHFPLTLESARPSHTSQYLCASSEQGTYNSPLHFGNGTRLTVT.

The chain employs TRBV19 and TRBJ1-6; D not certain. The ends were cut back, 1 base at V and 8 bases at J, with 15 bases in the middle. The CDR3 contains 16 residues. Germline values: CDR1 LNHDA, CDR2 SQIVND (reference sequence). Here the CDR3 reads CASSIGHGAQYSPLHF. As DNA, the CDR3 is TGTGCCAGTAGTATAGGCCATGGAGCCCAGTATTCACCCCTCCACTTT.

V and J are TRBV27 and TRBJ1-5; weak D call: TRBD1 (5 bases). This CDR3 is 13 amino acids long. Trimming took off 3 bases at V and 7 bases at J, with 10 bases between the two ends. Germline lookup yields CDR1 MNHEY and CDR2 SMNVEV (reference sequence). CDR3 DNA: TGTGCCAGCAGTTTCTCAAGGGGCCAGCCCCAGCATTTT. It yields the protein CASSFSRGQPQHF.

V and J are TRBV27 and TRBJ1-1; D may be TRBD1 (5 bases). CDR1 MNHEY and CDR2 SMNVEV come from the germline V gene (reference sequence). The CDR3 has 12 residues. V lost 6 bases to trimming and J lost 4 bases, with 9 bases between them. CDR3 sequence reads: CASSSGFTEAFF. CDR3 bases: TGTGCCAGCAGCTCAGGGTTCACTGAAGCTTTCTTT.

This rearrangement joins TRBV25-1 to TRBJ1-2; 7 nucleotides line up with TRBD1. The trim removed 7 bases at V and 8 bases at J, leaving 10 bases unmatched. CDR3 length: 13 residues. In germline, CDR1 is MGHDK, CDR2 SYGVNS. CDR3 sequence reads: CASTTIDRDGYTF. The DNA for the CDR3 is TGTGCCAGCACTACAATAGACAGGGACGGCTACACCTTC.

This rearrangement joins TRBV5-1 to TRBJ1-5; the match to TRBD1 covers 8 bases. Trimming removed 3 bases from V and 4 bases from J; junction bases left unmatched: 6. Germline V gene lookup returns CDR1 SGHRS and CDR2 YFSETQ. The CDR3 sequence is 15 residues long. The CDR3 is CASSWGDRPNQPQHF. The CDR3 DNA sequence: TGCGCCAGCAGCTGGGGGGACAGGCCGAATCAGCCCCAGCATTTT.

This sequence joins TRBV10-3 and TRBJ2-7, with D possibly TRBD1 on 5 matching bases. V was trimmed by 3 bases and J by 3 bases, leaving 15 bases between them. Germline V CDR1 and CDR2: ENHRY, SYGVKD. There are 15 residues in the CDR3. In DNA form, the CDR3 reads TGTGCCATCAGTGATGGGCAGGGCGAGGACTACGAGCAGTACTTC. Its translation: CAISDGQGEDYEQYF.

The genes are TRBV28 and TRBJ2-3; D unclear. V dropped 3 bases and J dropped 0 bases, with 10 bases sitting between them. The CDR3 covers 15 residues. Germline assignment: CDR1 MDHEN and CDR2 SYDVKM. The chain's CDR3 is CASSFSQSSTDTQYF. The CDR3 DNA reads as TGTGCCAGCAGTTTCTCACAATCTAGCACAGATACGCAGTATTTT.

This clone was picked up a small number of times. V gene TRBV9 combines with J gene TRBJ2-4; TRBD2 matches at 8 bases. This CDR3 comprises 15 residues. Germline V gives CDR1 SGDLS, CDR2 YYNGEE. Losses at the gene ends were 4 bases for V and 1 base for J; bases not matched to a gene: 4. The CDR3 bases are TGTGCCAGCAGCCCCCGGGGGGGGGCCAAAAACATTCAGTACTTC. This sequence encodes CASSPRGGAKNIQYF.

The gene calls are TRBV6-5 and TRBJ2-2, with D possibly being TRBD2 (6 bases). This CDR3 has 13 amino acids. Trimming left V 7 bases short and J 7 bases short, with 13 bases between. Per germline, CDR1 MNHEY and CDR2 SVGAGI. CDR3 loop: CASIGGFVGELFF. CDR3 nucleotide sequence: TGTGCCAGCATCGGAGGGTTTGTCGGGGAGCTGTTTTTT.

The chain has TRBV27 and TRBJ1-5; D call uncertain. Trimming cost V 3 bases and J 3 bases, with 6 bases left between them. Per the germline V gene, CDR1 is MNHEY and CDR2 is SMNVEV (reference sequence). CDR3 length: 13 residues. CDR3 loop: CASSFSYNQPQHF. DNA for the CDR3: TGTGCCAGCAGTTTTTCGTACAATCAGCCCCAGCATTTT.

The chain links TRBV3-1 (or the pseudogene TRBV3-2) to TRBJ2-2; 11 bases are a match to TRBD2. The J segment lost 13 bases and the V segment lost 2 bases, leaving 6 bases of the junction unmatched. From germline, CDR1 is LGHDT and CDR2 YNNKEL (reference sequence). The CDR3 totals 14 residues. The CDR3 protein is CASSQRLAGGGLFF. DNA for the CDR3: TGTGCCAGCAGCCAAAGGCTAGCGGGAGGCGGGCTGTTTTTT.